This T cell receptor beta chain is from a study of Graves' ophthalmopathy and Graves' hyperthyroidism. General observations from the study: Detection in blood was also observed for most expanded thyroid clonotypes above 0.001 frequency.

Ophthalmopathy not arising within 18 months of follow-up defined hyperthyroidism as stable. As diagnostic evidence, clinical symptoms, serum thyroxine, TRAb, thyroid ultrasound and orbital computed tomography were relied upon. Investigators amplified TCR beta CDR3 regions from RNA transcripts. The library came from an HTBI-primed first-round RT-PCR and a second-round multiplex PCR. Using its own MiXCR run on the multiplex PCR reads, TCRdb lists one record per CDR3 protein. This sample has approximately 410,000 distinct CDR3 sequences; approximately 15% occur once, and the top ten carry roughly 7%. This clonotype showed up many times. As yet, its antigen is unknown. Sequenced: peripheral blood. The receptor was derived from a young woman with stable Graves' hyperthyroidism.

CDR3 bases: TGTGCCAGCAGCCCCCCACCCCCACTTCAGACCCAGTACTTC. Protein product: CASSPPPPLQTQYF. The chain has TRBV6-1 and TRBJ2-5; D remains unclear. The CDR3 is made up of 14 amino acids. Germline CDR1 is MNHNS and CDR2 is SASEGT. Trimming took off 6 bases at V and 6 bases at J, with 17 bases between the two ends.